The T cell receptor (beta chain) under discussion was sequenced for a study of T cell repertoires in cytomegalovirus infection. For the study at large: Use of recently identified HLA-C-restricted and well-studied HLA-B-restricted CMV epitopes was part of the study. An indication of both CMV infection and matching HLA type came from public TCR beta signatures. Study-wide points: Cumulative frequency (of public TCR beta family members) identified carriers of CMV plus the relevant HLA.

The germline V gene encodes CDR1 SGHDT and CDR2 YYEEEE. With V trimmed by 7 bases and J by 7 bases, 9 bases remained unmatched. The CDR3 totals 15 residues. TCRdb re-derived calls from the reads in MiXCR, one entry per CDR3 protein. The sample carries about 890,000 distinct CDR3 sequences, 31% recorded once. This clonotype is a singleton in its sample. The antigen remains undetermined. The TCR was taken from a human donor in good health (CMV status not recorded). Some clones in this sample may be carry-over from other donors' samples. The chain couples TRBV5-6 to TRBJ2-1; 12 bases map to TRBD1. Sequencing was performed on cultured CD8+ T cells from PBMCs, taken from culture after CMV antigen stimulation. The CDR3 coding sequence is TGTGCCAGCGGCACGGGACAGGGGGCGCGGAATGAGCAGTTCTTC. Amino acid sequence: CASGTGQGARNEQFF.